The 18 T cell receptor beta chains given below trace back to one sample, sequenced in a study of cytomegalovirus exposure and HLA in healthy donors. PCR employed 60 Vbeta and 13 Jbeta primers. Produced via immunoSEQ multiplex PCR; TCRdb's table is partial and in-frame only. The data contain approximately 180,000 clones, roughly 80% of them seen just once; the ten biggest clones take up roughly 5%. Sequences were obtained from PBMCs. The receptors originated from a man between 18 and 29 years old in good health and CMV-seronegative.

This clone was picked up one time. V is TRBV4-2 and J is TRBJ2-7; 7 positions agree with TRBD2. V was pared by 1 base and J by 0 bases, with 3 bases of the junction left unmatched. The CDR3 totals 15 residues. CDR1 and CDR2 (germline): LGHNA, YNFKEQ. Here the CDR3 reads CASSQVRGSSYEQYF. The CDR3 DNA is TGTGCCAGCAGCCAAGTCCGCGGGAGCTCCTACGAGCAGTACTTC.

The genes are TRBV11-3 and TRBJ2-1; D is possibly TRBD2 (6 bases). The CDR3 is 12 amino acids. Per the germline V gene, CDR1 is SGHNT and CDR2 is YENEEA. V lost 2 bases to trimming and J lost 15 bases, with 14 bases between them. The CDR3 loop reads CASSLNSRESFF. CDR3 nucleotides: TGTGCCAGCAGCTTAAATTCCCGGGAGTCGTTCTTC.

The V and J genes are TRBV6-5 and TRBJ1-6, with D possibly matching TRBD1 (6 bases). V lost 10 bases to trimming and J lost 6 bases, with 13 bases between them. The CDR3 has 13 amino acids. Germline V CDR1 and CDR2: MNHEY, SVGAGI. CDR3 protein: CATRTVSNSPLHF. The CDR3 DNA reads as TGTGCCACGCGGACAGTTTCTAATTCACCCCTCCACTTT.

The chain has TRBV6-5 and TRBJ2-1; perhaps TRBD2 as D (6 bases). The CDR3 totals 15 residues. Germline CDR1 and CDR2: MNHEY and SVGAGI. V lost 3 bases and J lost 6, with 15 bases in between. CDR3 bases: TGTGCCAGCAGTTATGTGGGACTGGGAGTCAATGAGCAGTTCTTC. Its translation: CASSYVGLGVNEQFF.

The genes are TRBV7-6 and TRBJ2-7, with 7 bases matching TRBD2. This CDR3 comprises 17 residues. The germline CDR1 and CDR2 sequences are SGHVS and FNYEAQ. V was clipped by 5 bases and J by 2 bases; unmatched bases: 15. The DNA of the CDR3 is TGTGCCAGCAGCCCCACGTCGCGAGCGGGGACTCCCTACGAGCAGTACTTC. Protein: CASSPTSRAGTPYEQYF.

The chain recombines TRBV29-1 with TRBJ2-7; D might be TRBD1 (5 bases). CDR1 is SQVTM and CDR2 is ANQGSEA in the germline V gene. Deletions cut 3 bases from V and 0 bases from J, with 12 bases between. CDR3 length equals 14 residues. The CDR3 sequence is CSVDNRPLSYEQYF. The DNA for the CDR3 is TGCAGCGTTGATAACAGGCCGCTCTCCTACGAGCAGTACTTC.

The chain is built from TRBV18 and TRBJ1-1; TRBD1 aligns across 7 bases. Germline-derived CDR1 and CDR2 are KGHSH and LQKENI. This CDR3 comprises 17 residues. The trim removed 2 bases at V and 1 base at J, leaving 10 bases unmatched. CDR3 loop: CASSPIHGQDANTEAFF. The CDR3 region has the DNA TGTGCCAGCTCACCAATACACGGACAGGACGCGAACACTGAAGCTTTCTTT.

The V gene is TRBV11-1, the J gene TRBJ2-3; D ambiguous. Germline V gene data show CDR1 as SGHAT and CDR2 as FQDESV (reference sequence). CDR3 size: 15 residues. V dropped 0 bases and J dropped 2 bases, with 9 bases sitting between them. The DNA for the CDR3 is TGTGCCAGCAGCTTAGCTCTACCCCCCACAGATACGCAGTATTTT. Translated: CASSLALPPTDTQYF.

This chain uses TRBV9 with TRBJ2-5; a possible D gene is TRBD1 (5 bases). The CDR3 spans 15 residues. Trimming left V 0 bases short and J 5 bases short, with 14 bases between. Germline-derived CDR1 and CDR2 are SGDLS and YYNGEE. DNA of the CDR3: TGTGCCAGCAGCGTAGACGCCAGGGTGGGTGAGACCCAGTACTTC. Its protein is CASSVDARVGETQYF.

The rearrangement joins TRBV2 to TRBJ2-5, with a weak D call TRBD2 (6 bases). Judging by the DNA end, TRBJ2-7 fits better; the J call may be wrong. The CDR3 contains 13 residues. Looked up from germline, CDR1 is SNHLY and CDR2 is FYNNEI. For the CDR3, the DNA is TGTGCCAGCAGTTTACCGGGAGCTTACGAGCAGTACTTC. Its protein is CASSLPGAYEQYF.

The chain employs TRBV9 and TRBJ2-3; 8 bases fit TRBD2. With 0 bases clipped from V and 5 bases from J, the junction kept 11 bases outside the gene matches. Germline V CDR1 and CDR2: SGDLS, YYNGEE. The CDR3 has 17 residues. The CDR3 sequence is CASSVVRAGVGKDTQYF. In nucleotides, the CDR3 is TGTGCCAGCAGCGTAGTAAGAGCGGGGGTCGGCAAAGATACGCAGTATTTT.

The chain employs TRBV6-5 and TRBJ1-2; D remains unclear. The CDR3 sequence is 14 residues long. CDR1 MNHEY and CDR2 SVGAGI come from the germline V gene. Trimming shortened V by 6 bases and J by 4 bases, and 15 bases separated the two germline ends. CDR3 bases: TGTGCCAGCAGAACTGCCGGGAGCCCCTATGGCTACACCTTC. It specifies CASRTAGSPYGYTF.

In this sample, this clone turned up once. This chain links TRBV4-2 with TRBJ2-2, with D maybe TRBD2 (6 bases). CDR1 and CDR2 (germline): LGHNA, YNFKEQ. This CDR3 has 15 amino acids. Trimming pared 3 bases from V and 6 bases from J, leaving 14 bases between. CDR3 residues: CASSQPTRVPGELFF. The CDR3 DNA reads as TGTGCCAGCAGCCAGCCGACTAGAGTCCCCGGGGAGCTGTTTTTT.

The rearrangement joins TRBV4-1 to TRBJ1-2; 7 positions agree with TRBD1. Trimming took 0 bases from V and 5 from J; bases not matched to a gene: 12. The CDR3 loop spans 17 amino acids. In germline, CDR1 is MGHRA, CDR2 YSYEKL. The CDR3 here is CASSQEPRRGRRYGYTF. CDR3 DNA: TGCGCCAGCAGCCAAGAACCGCGGAGGGGGCGACGGTATGGCTACACCTTC.

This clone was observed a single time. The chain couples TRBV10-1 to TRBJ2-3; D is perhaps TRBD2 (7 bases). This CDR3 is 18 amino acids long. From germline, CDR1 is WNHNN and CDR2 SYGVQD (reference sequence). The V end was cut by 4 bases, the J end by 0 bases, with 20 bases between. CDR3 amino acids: CASSVVGGGGASTDTQYF. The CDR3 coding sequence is TGCGCCAGCAGTGTGGTGGGAGGAGGGGGGGCTAGCACAGATACGCAGTATTTT.

The chain's CDR3 is CASSQDLGGQDREAFF. DNA for the CDR3: TGCGCCAGCAGCCAAGATTTGGGTGGACAGGACCGTGAAGCTTTCTTT. The chain recombines TRBV4-1 with TRBJ1-1, with 7 bases that match TRBD1. V was pared by 0 bases and J by 7 bases, with 11 bases of the junction left unmatched. CDR3 length equals 16 residues. Germline assignment: CDR1 MGHRA and CDR2 YSYEKL.

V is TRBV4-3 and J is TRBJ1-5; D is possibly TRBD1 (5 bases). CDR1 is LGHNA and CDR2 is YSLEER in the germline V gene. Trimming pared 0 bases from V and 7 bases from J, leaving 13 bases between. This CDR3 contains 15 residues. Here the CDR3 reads CASSQEWQGDQPQHF. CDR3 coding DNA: TGCGCCAGCAGCCAAGAGTGGCAGGGCGACCAGCCCCAGCATTTT.

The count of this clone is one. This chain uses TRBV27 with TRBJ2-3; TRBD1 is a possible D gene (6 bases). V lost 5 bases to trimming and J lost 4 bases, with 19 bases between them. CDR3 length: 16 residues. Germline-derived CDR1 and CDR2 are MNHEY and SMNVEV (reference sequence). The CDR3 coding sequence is TGTGCCAGCAGTGAGAGAACAGGGTGGGCGTCAGATACGCAGTATTTT. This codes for CASSERTGWASDTQYF.